These T cell receptor beta chains were read from a single sample in a study of neoadjuvant anti-PD-1 for oral cavity cancer. Clones were sequenced by immunoSEQ multiplex PCR, and TCRdb holds only the in-frame ones, with some missing. The profile shows roughly 46,000 clones, 77% of them singletons. The specimen was PBMCs, collected after nivolumab (anti-PD-1) treatment. All receptors come from a person aged 35-80 years with oral cavity squamous cell carcinoma. The CDR3 runs from the conserved cysteine through the conserved F or W. Each record gives: clone size, J gene, D gene, V gene, CDR3 DNA, CDR3 protein. The D gene is left open where the match is weak. Expanded clones get a size class; other rows say once, few or many, or leave the size out.

abundance: NA; j_gene: TRBJ1-1; d_gene: NA; v_gene: TRBV7-2; CDR3nt: TGTGCCAGCAGCTTAGTTCCGACTGGGAACACTGAAGCTTTCTTT; CDR3aa: CASSLVPTGNTEAFF
abundance: NA; j_gene: TRBJ2-2; d_gene: TRBD1; v_gene: TRBV7-2; CDR3nt: TGTGCCAGCAGCGCTCGACAGGGTAACACCGGGGAGCTGTTTTTT; CDR3aa: CASSARQGNTGELFF
abundance: NA; j_gene: TRBJ1-2; d_gene: TRBD1; v_gene: TRBV27; CDR3nt: TGTGCCAGCAGTCCGGACCTCCAGGGGGTACACTATGGCTACACCTTC; CDR3aa: CASSPDLQGVHYGYTF
abundance: NA; j_gene: TRBJ2-2; d_gene: TRBD1; v_gene: TRBV11-2; CDR3nt: TGTGCCAGCAGCTTAAGACAGGGGACGAGATTAGGGGAGCTGTTTTTT; CDR3aa: CASSLRQGTRLGELFF
abundance: NA; j_gene: TRBJ2-1; d_gene: TRBD2; v_gene: TRBV28; CDR3nt: TGTGCCAGCATCTCCCCAGCGGGAAGTTACAATGAGCAGTTCTTC; CDR3aa: CASISPAGSYNEQFF
abundance: NA; j_gene: TRBJ2-3; d_gene: NA; v_gene: TRBV5-1; CDR3nt: TGCGCCAGCAGCTTAGTGGGGACCCTCACAGATACGCAGTATTTT; CDR3aa: CASSLVGTLTDTQYF
abundance: NA; j_gene: TRBJ2-2; d_gene: NA; v_gene: TRBV28; CDR3nt: TGTGCCAGCAGAGGGCACTTTAACACCGGGGAGCTGTTTTTT; CDR3aa: CASRGHFNTGELFF
abundance: NA; j_gene: TRBJ2-6; d_gene: NA; v_gene: TRBV19; CDR3nt: TGTGCCAGTAGTATCCCAGGTGCTGGGGCCAACGTCCTGACTTTC; CDR3aa: CASSIPGAGANVLTF
abundance: NA; j_gene: TRBJ1-1; d_gene: NA; v_gene: TRBV5-1; CDR3nt: TGCGCCAGCAGCTTGGACGGGCCCAGGAACACTGAAGCTTTCTTT; CDR3aa: CASSLDGPRNTEAFF
abundance: once; j_gene: TRBJ2-5; d_gene: NA; v_gene: TRBV20-1; CDR3nt: TGCAGTGCATTAGCGGAAGAGACCCAGTACTTC; CDR3aa: CSALAEETQYF
abundance: once; j_gene: TRBJ1-1; d_gene: NA; v_gene: TRBV5-8; CDR3nt: TGTGCCAGCAGCTTGGGCCATTCGAACACTGAAGCTTTCTTT; CDR3aa: CASSLGHSNTEAFF
abundance: NA; j_gene: TRBJ2-2; d_gene: NA; v_gene: TRBV4-1; CDR3nt: TGCGCCAGCAGCCAAGAAGTCCCAGGGCCGGCATCCGGGGAGCTGTTTTTT; CDR3aa: CASSQEVPGPASGELFF
abundance: NA; j_gene: TRBJ1-2; d_gene: TRBD1; v_gene: TRBV5-5; CDR3nt: TGTGCCAGCAGCGGAACAGGGGTTAGGGAGTATGGCTACACCTTC; CDR3aa: CASSGTGVREYGYTF
abundance: NA; j_gene: TRBJ1-1; d_gene: NA; v_gene: TRBV6-5; CDR3nt: TGTGCCAGCAGTTACATGATGAACACTGAAGCTTTCTTT; CDR3aa: CASSYMMNTEAFF
abundance: few; j_gene: TRBJ2-2; d_gene: TRBD2; v_gene: TRBV6-1; CDR3nt: TGTGCCAGCAGTGCAGCGGGAGCGGGGACCGGGGAGCTGTTTTTT; CDR3aa: CASSAAGAGTGELFF
abundance: NA; j_gene: TRBJ2-1; d_gene: NA; v_gene: TRBV5-1; CDR3nt: TGCGCCAGCAGCTTGAATCAGGGAAGCGTAGGCTCCTACAATGAGCAGTTCTTC; CDR3aa: CASSLNQGSVGSYNEQFF
abundance: NA; j_gene: TRBJ1-4; d_gene: TRBD1; v_gene: TRBV27; CDR3nt: TGTGCCAGCAGTCGACAGGGGAGAGGGGAAAAACTGTTTTTT; CDR3aa: CASSRQGRGEKLFF
abundance: NA; j_gene: TRBJ2-5; d_gene: TRBD2; v_gene: TRBV2; CDR3nt: TGTGCCAACCCGCGGGGGGAAGAAGAGACCCAGTACTTC; CDR3aa: CANPRGEEETQYF
abundance: NA; j_gene: TRBJ1-1; d_gene: NA; v_gene: TRBV5-5; CDR3nt: TGTGCCAGCAGCTTGGACAGGGCTACTGAAGCTTTCTTT; CDR3aa: CASSLDRATEAFF
abundance: NA; j_gene: TRBJ1-5; d_gene: NA; v_gene: TRBV28; CDR3nt: TGTGCCACCCACGAGCAGGGTGGCAATCAGCCCCAGCATTTT; CDR3aa: CATHEQGGNQPQHF
abundance: few; j_gene: TRBJ2-1; d_gene: NA; v_gene: TRBV27; CDR3nt: TGTGCCAGCAGCAAACTAGGCTCCGAGGGTGAGCAGTTCTTC; CDR3aa: CASSKLGSEGEQFF
abundance: NA; j_gene: TRBJ2-7; d_gene: NA; v_gene: TRBV15; CDR3nt: TGTGCCACCAGCAGAGACCAGGGCGCGAGATTCTCCTACGAGCAGTACTTC; CDR3aa: CATSRDQGARFSYEQYF
abundance: medium-sized; j_gene: TRBJ1-4; d_gene: TRBD1; v_gene: TRBV9; CDR3nt: TGTGCCAGCAGCGCTCCCGACAGGGGAGCTGGTACTAATGAAAAACTGTTTTTT; CDR3aa: CASSAPDRGAGTNEKLFF
abundance: once; j_gene: TRBJ1-3; d_gene: NA; v_gene: TRBV5-6; CDR3nt: TGTGCCAGCAGCTTGGGGGTATTGTCTGGAAACACCATATATTTT; CDR3aa: CASSLGVLSGNTIYF
abundance: NA; j_gene: TRBJ2-3; d_gene: TRBD2; v_gene: TRBV28; CDR3nt: TGTGCCAGCAGTTTTCGGGCTAGCGGGAAAGATACGCAGTATTTT; CDR3aa: CASSFRASGKDTQYF
abundance: once; j_gene: TRBJ2-5; d_gene: TRBD2; v_gene: TRBV11-2; CDR3nt: TGTGCCAGCAGCCCGGGACTAGCGGAACAAGAGACCCAGTACTTC; CDR3aa: CASSPGLAEQETQYF
abundance: NA; j_gene: TRBJ1-5; d_gene: NA; v_gene: TRBV25-1; CDR3nt: TGTGCCAGCAGTGATGCTACCTGGAGGGGCCAGCCCCAGCATTTT; CDR3aa: CASSDATWRGQPQHF
abundance: NA; j_gene: TRBJ2-2; d_gene: NA; v_gene: TRBV18; CDR3nt: TGTGCCAGCTCACCGGGTGAGACCGGGGAGCTGTTTTTT; CDR3aa: CASSPGETGELFF
abundance: few; j_gene: TRBJ1-1; d_gene: NA; v_gene: TRBV15; CDR3nt: TGTGCCACCAGCAGAGGGGCTCCCGCTGAAGCTTTCTTT; CDR3aa: CATSRGAPAEAFF
abundance: NA; j_gene: TRBJ2-1; d_gene: NA; v_gene: TRBV2; CDR3nt: TGTGCCAGCAGTGACCCCCGAGGGGGAATGAACAATGAGCAGTTCTTC; CDR3aa: CASSDPRGGMNNEQFF
abundance: NA; j_gene: TRBJ2-2; d_gene: TRBD1; v_gene: TRBV6-6; CDR3nt: TGTGCCAGCAGTTTAGGACAGGGAAGGGGGGAGCTGTTTTTT; CDR3aa: CASSLGQGRGELFF
abundance: NA; j_gene: TRBJ1-6; d_gene: TRBD1; v_gene: TRBV5-1; CDR3nt: TGCGCCAGCAGCCTTGGGACAGGGGAGGGTTTCTCCTATAATTCACCCCTCCACTTT; CDR3aa: CASSLGTGEGFSYNSPLHF